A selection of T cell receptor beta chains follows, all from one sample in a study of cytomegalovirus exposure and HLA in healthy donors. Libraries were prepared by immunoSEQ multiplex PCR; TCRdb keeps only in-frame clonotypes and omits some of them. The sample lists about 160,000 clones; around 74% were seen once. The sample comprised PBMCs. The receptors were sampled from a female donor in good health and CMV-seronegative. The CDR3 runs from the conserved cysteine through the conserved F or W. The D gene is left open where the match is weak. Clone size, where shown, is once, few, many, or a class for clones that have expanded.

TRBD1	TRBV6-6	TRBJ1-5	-	TGTGCCAGCAGTCCCACGACAGGGACTAGCAATCAGCCCCAGCATTTT	CASSPTTGTSNQPQHF
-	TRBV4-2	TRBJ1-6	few	TGTGCCAGCAGCCAAGATTACCCCTCGTACAGTGCACCCCTCCACTTT	CASSQDYPSYSAPLHF
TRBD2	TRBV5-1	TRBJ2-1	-	TGCGCCAGCAGCTCCGGGACTAGCGGGGGCTACAATGAGCAGTTCTTC	CASSSGTSGGYNEQFF
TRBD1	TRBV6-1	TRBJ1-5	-	TGTGCCAGCAGTGAAGAGAGGGGGCGGGGACAGCCCCAGCATTTT	CASSEERGRGQPQHF
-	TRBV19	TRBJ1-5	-	TGTGCCAGTAGTCCCTACAGGGACCAGCCCCAGCATTTT	CASSPYRDQPQHF
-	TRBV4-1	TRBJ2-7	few	TGCGCCAGCAGACGATACGCCCCCGGCGGCTCCTACGAGCAGTACTTC	CASRRYAPGGSYEQYF
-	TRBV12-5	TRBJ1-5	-	TGTGCTAGTGGTTTGACTGATGGCAATCAGCCCCAGCATTTT	CASGLTDGNQPQHF
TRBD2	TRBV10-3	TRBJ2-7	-	TGTGCCATCAGTGAGTCGCGGGAGGGCGAGCAGTACTTC	CAISESREGEQYF
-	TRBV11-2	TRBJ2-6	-	TGTGCCAGCAGCTTATTACGGGGATCGGGAGTTCGGGTCCTGACTTTC	CASSLLRGSGVRVLTF
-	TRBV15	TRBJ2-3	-	TGTGCCACCAGCCAGGTGAGGACACTCCGCACAGATACGCAGTATTTT	CATSQVRTLRTDTQYF
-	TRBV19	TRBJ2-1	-	TGTGCCAGTAGTATAACGGGAGAAGGCGATGAGCAGTTCTTC	CASSITGEGDEQFF
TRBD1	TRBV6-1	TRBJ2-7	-	TGTGCCAGTGAGCGGGACAGGGGTAACTACGAGCAGTACTTC	CASERDRGNYEQYF
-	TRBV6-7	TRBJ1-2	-	TGTGCCAGCAGTTCCCCCCGGACTTCGGGGGGCTACACCTTC	CASSSPRTSGGYTF
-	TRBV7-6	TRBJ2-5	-	TGTGCCAGCAGCTCCCTCCGCGGGGGCGGAGAGACCCAGTACTTC	CASSSLRGGGETQYF
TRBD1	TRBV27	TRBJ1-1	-	TGTGCCAGCAGTTACGACAGGGGGAACACTGAAGCTTTCTTT	CASSYDRGNTEAFF
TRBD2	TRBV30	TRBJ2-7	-	TGTGCCTGGAGTGTACTCGGAGCTAGCGGGCCCACCGAGCAGTACTTC	CAWSVLGASGPTEQYF
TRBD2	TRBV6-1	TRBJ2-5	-	TGTGCCAGCAGTGCCACCCTAGCGGGGGGGACCCAGTACTTC	CASSATLAGGTQYF
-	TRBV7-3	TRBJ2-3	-	TGTGCCAGCAGCCAGGACACCAACACAGATACGCAGTATTTT	CASSQDTNTDTQYF
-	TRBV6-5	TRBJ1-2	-	TGTGCCAGCAGTTACGGGGAGGGTGATGGCTACACCTTC	CASSYGEGDGYTF
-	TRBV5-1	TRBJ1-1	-	TGCGCCAGCAGCGGGGCGGCAGGGCCTAACACTGAAGCTTTCTTT	CASSGAAGPNTEAFF
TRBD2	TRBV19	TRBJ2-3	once	TGTGCCAGTAGTATCTTAGCGGGAGCAGATAATACGCAGTATTTT	CASSILAGADNTQYF
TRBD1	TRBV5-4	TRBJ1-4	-	TGTGCCAGCAGCCCGGGGACTGTGGTACAGGGGGCAGGGGAAAAACTGTTTTTT	CASSPGTVVQGAGEKLFF
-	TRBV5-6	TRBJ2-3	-	TGTGCCAGCAGCTCCGGAGGCCCACTCGGAACAGATACGCAGTATTTT	CASSSGGPLGTDTQYF
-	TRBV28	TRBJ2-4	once	TGTGCCACCGCCCTTGACCCAGCTCCAGGAAACATTCAGTACTTC	CATALDPAPGNIQYF
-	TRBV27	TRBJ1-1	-	TGTGCCAGCAGTTTCCAGGGTCGGACTGAAGCTTTCTTT	CASSFQGRTEAFF
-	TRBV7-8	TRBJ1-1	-	TGTGCCAGCAGCCCGGAGCGGTGGAACACTGAAGCTTTCTTT	CASSPERWNTEAFF
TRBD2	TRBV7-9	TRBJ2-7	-	TGTGCCAGCAGCTCCGGGACTAGCGTTTACGAGCAGTACTTC	CASSSGTSVYEQYF
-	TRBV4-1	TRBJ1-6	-	TGCGCCAGCAGCCAAGTCCGGGACTATGCCCTCCACTTT	CASSQVRDYALHF
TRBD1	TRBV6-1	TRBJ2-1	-	TGTGCCAGCAGTGCCTACGGGACAGGGGCGTACAATGAGCAGTTCTTC	CASSAYGTGAYNEQFF
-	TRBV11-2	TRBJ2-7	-	TGTGCCAGCAGCTTAGGCCCCGTAGACTCCTACGAGCAGTACTTC	CASSLGPVDSYEQYF
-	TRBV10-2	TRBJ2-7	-	TGCGCCAGCGGGGATTCCGGGACTTGGGGTGAGCAGTACTTC	CASGDSGTWGEQYF
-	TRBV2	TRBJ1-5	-	TGTGCCAGCAGTGGGACTGATCAGCCCCAGCATTTT	CASSGTDQPQHF
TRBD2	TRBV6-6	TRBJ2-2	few	TGTGCCAGCAGTCCCCTATCGGGGGGCGGGGAGCTGTTTTTT	CASSPLSGGGELFF
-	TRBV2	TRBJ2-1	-	TGTGCCAGCAGTAGCGTAGGTGAGCAGTTCTTC	CASSSVGEQFF
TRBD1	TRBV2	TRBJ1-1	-	TGTGCCAGCAGTAACGAACTAACAGGGGGCGCTTGGAACACTGAAGCTTTCTTT	CASSNELTGGAWNTEAFF
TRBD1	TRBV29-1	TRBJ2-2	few	TGCAGCGTTGGCGGGACAGGGGGCGCATCAGGCGGGGAGCTGTTTTTT	CSVGGTGGASGGELFF
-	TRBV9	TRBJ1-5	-	TGTGCCAGCAGCCCCACGGGATTTTTCAATCAGCCCCAGCATTTT	CASSPTGFFNQPQHF
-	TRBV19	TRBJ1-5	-	TGTGCCAGTAGTATAGGTCAGGGGTTCGTACAGCCCCAGCATTTT	CASSIGQGFVQPQHF
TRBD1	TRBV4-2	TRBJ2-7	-	TGTGCCAGCAGCGATCCGGGACAGGGCGCCTACGAGCAGTACTTC	CASSDPGQGAYEQYF
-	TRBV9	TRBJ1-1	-	TGTGCCAGCAGCCCGGGAGGCCTGAACACTGAAGCTTTCTTT	CASSPGGLNTEAFF
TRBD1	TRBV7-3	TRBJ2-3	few	TGTGCCAGCACCTCGGAGTACATACAGGGGGGTACGCAGTATTTT	CASTSEYIQGGTQYF